This TCR beta chain was captured by sequencing in a study of CD8 T cells in ankylosing spondylitis. General study points: Prior work had noted some motif variants in reactive arthritis blood and synovial fluid. Seemingly characteristic of ankylosing spondylitis blood was a TCR beta motif consisting of about 8 highly homologous variants. Significant enrichment of disease-linked clones was reported in matched ankylosing spondylitis synovial fluid.

The V and J ends lost 4 bases and 4 bases respectively, with 13 bases between them. The CDR3 contains 14 residues. Each CDR3 protein is one row after TCRdb ran MiXCR on the 5' RACE reads. The sample has about 360,000 distinct CDR3 sequences, 20% to 25% seen once. This clonotype was picked up a small number of times. Its specificity is not known. This clonotype originated in a male donor with ankylosing spondylitis or in good health (not recorded which). The V call is TRBV12-3 or TRBV12-4, the J call TRBJ1-2; the D is unclear. Sequenced sample: blood, either unsorted or a sorted T cell fraction (not recorded which). This chain's CDR3 is CASSSAGPAYGYTF. The CDR3 DNA is TGTGCCAGCAGTTCCGCCGGGCCCGCCTATGGCTACACCTTC.